This T cell receptor (beta chain) was documented in a study of blood T cells in healthy people across ages (dated by TCRdb to the mid-2010s). At the level of the whole study: In model experiments, roughly one uniquely barcoded TCR beta cDNA molecule per two T cells was captured by template switching. Using deep sequencing normalized with unique cDNA molecular identifiers, the study measured how TCR beta repertoire diversity changes with age. The donors were split into four age groups: young (average around 15 years), middle-aged (around 37), aged (approximately 59) and long-lived (roughly 88). Donors of different ages were randomly distributed across sequencing lanes to avoid experimental bias. Two additional independent replicas of 1 million unique cDNA reads from the same blood draw were analyzed for two donors (one aged 18 to 29 and one aged 80 or older).

General study outcomes and caveats: Estimates of total diversity based on one million sequenced T cells were regarded as lower bounds and as underestimates. As age increased, observed TCR beta diversity per million T cells dropped in a roughly linear way, and a significant reduction was already evident by age 40. The percentage of naive T cells measured by flow cytometry correlated strongly with observed TCR beta diversity. Because donor CMV infection status was unknown, age-related changes in expanded clonotypes were potentially confounded. Conclusive comparison of naive and antigen-experienced compartments was prevented by the profiling of bulk unsorted PBMCs. Compared with the aged group, more naive CD4+ T cells, fewer expanded clones and increased TCR diversity were shown by the long-lived group, suggesting age selection.

Remarks on this clonotype: Its specific antigen is unknown. Within one base of it there is no much larger clone, and no base qualities were kept.

The 40 or so donors, aged about 6 to 95 years, were systemically healthy Caucasian individuals from Russia. Each donor gave 8.5 to 10 milliliters of peripheral blood, collected into EDTA-treated Vacutainer tubes. Ficoll-Paque density-gradient centrifugation was used to isolate PBMCs, with at least 6 million per sample. Total RNA was extracted from PBMCs with Trizol reagent, with at least 5.5 micrograms obtained per sample. For every donor, an aliquot of PBMCs went through flow cytometry to measure the percentages of naive CD45RAhigh/CD27high T cells. The germline V gene encodes CDR1 SNHLY and CDR2 FYNNEI. The CDR3 numbers 16 residues from cysteine through phenylalanine. Only CDR3 DNA is held: 48 bases, read in frame from base 1. Germline trimming amounts to 0 bases on V and 3 bases on J, with 3 as the count of junction bases outside the gene matches. Receptors were amplified or captured by 5' RACE. Sequencer: Illumina HiSeq 2500. A second PCR of about 6 to 11 cycles was performed with a sample-barcoded 5' primer and a J-beta primer mix. A unique molecular identifier was introduced onto each TCR beta cDNA molecule by a template-switch 5' adaptor carrying 12 random nucleotides. Each sample yielded at least 2.5 million CDR3-containing paired-end reads. First-strand cDNA synthesis was performed from all RNA using the Mint cDNA synthesis kit, with priming by a TRBC-specific oligonucleotide. Following uracil-DNA glycosylase treatment, all cDNA underwent a first 18-cycle PCR with the universal primers M1SS and BC2_uni_R. As for the authors' bioinformatics: Each sample was normalized by randomly selecting 1 million high-quality reads, each carrying a distinct molecular identifier. Reads sharing molecular identifiers were discarded rather than binned into consensus sequences. MiTCR, run with a Q25 quality threshold and the strictest error-elimination algorithm, handled CDR3 identification, clonotype clustering and error correction. A nonparametric unseen species model with Euler transformation was used to estimate lower-bound total TCR beta diversity. TCRdb cleaned the public reads at Q25 with fastp, built clones with MiXCR and kept in-frame beta chains. Merged by CDR3 protein, the rows form single entries marked with the most common genes and DNA. The authors' filters were not applied to this entry. The sample table contains some 1.4 million distinct CDR3 sequences; only one count was recorded for around two fifths of them. The ten largest clones represent under 8% of the sample.

The chain is made from TRBV2 and TRBJ2-5; 11 central nucleotides agree with TRBD2. The TCR originated in a woman aged 18-29 years in good health. Sequencing was carried out using blood. The sequenced DNA is TGTGCCAGCAGTGAAGCGGGACTAGCGGATGAAGAGACCCAGTACTTC. Its protein is CASSEAGLADEETQYF.